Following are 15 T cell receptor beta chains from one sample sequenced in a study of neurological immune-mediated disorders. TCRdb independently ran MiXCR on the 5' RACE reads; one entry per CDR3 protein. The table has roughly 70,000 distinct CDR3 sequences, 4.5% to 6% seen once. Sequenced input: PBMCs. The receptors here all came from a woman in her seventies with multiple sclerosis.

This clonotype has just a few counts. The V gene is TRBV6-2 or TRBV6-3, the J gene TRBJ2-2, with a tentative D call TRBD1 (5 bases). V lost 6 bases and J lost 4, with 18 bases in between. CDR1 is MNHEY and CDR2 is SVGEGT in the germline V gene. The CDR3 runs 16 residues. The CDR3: CASSLRGGAGTGELFF. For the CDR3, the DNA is TGTGCCAGCAGCCTAAGGGGTGGGGCAGGCACCGGGGAGCTGTTTTTT.

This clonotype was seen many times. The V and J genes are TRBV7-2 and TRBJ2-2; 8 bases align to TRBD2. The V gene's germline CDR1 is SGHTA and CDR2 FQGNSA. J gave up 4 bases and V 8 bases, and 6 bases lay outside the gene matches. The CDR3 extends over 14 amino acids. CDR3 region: CASAGRAGTGELFF. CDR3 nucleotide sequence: TGTGCCAGCGCCGGGAGGGCGGGCACCGGGGAGCTGTTTTTT. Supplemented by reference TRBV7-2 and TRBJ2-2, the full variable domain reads GAGVSQSPSNKVTEKGKDVELRCDPISGHTALYWYRQSLGQGLEFLIYFQGNSAPDKSGLPSDRFSAERTGGSVSTLTIQRTQQEDSAVYLCASAGRAGTGELFFGEGSRLTVL.

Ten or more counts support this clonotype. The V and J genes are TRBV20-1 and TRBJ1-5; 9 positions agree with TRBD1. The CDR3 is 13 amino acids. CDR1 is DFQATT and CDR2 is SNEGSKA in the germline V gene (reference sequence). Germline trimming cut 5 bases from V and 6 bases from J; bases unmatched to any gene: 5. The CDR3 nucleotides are TGCAGTGCTCGGACAGGGGTGATTCAGCCCCAGCATTTT. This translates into CSARTGVIQPQHF.

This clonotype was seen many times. This chain's CDR3 is CASSLGTGPNYGYTF. The CDR3 bases are TGCGCCAGCAGCTTGGGGACAGGGCCCAACTATGGCTACACCTTC. The genes are TRBV5-1 and TRBJ1-2, with 8 positions matching TRBD1. The length of the CDR3 is 15 residues. CDR1 and CDR2 (germline): SGHRS, YFSETQ. The junction had 3 bases not matched to a gene; V was cut back by 0 bases and J by 2 bases.

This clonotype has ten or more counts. The CDR3 nucleotides read TGCAGTGTGACAGGGGGCTTAACTGAAGCTTTCTTT. Its protein is CSVTGGLTEAFF. The V call is TRBV20-1, the J call TRBJ1-1; TRBD1 matches 10 bases. Trimming cost V 7 bases and J 5 bases; bases outside gene matches: 4. Germline-derived CDR1 and CDR2 are DFQATT and SNEGSKA (reference sequence). The CDR3 contains 12 residues.

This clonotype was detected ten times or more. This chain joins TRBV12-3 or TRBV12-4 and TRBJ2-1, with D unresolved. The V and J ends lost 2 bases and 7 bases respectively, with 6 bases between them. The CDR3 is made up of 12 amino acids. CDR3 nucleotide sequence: TGTGCCAGCAGTTTATCAGATAATGAGCAGTTCTTC. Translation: CASSLSDNEQFF.

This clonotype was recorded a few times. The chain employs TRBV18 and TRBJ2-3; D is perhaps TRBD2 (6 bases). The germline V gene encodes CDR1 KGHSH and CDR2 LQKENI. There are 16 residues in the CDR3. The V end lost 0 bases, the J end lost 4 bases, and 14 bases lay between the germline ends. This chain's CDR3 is CASSPPGQGGADTQYF. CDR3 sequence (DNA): TGTGCCAGCTCACCACCTGGGCAGGGAGGCGCAGATACGCAGTATTTT. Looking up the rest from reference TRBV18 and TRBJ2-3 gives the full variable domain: NAGVMQNPRHLVRRRGQEARLRCSPMKGHSHVYWYRQLPEEGLKFMVYLQKENIIDESGMPKERFSAEFPKEGPSILRIQQVVRGDSAAYFCASSPPGQGGADTQYFGPGTRLTVL.

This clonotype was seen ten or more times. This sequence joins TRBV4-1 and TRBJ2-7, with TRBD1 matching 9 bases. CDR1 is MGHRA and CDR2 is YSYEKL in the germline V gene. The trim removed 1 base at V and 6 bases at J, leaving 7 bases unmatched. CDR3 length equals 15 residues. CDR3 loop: CASSQAGQGVFEQYF. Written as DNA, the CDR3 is TGCGCCAGCAGCCAAGCGGGACAGGGAGTATTCGAGCAGTACTTC.

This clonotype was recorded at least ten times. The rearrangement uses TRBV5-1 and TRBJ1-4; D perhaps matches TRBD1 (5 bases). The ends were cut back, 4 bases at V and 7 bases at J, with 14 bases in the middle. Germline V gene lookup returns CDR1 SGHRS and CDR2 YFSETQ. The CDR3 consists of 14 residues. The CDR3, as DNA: TGCGCCAGCAGCCCTCCTTCGGGGGGTGAAAAACTGTTTTTT. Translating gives CASSPPSGGEKLFF.

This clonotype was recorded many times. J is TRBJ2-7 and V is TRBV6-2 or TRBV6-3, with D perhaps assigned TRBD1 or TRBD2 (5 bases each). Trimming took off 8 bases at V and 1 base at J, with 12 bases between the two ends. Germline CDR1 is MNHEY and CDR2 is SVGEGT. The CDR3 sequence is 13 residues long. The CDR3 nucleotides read TGTGCCAGCGGGACGGAGAGGTCCTACGAGCAGTACTTC. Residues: CASGTERSYEQYF.

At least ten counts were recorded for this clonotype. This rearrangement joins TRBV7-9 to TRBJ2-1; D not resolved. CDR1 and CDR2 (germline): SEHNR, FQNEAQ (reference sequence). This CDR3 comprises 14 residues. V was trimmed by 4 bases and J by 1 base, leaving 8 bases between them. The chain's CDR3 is CASSSDSSYNEQFF. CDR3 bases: TGTGCCAGCAGCTCGGATTCTTCCTACAATGAGCAGTTCTTC.

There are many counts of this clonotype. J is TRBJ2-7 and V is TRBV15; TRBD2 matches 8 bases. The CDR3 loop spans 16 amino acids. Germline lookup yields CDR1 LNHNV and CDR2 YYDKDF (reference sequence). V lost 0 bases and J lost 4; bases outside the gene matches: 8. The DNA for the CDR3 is TGTGCCACCAGCAGAGATGGACTAGCTCGCTGGTACGAGCAGTACTTC. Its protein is CATSRDGLARWYEQYF. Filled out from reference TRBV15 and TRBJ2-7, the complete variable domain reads DAMVIQNPRYQVTQFGKPVTLSCSQTLNHNVMYWYQQKSSQAPKLLFHYYDKDFNNEADTPDNFQSRRPNTSFCFLDIRSPGLGDTAMYLCATSRDGLARWYEQYFGPGTRLTVT.

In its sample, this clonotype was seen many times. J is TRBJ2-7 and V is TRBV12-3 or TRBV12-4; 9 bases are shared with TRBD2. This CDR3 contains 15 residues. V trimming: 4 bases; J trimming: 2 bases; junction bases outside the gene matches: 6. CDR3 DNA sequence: TGTGCCAGCAGTTGGTTAGCGGGAGCGGCCTACGAGCAGTACTTC. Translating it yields CASSWLAGAAYEQYF.

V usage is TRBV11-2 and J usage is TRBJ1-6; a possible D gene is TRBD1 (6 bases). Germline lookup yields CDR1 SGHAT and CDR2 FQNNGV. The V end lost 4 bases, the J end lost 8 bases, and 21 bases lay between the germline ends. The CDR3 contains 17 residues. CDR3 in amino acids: CASSSPATGPFDSPLHF. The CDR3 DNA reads TGTGCCAGCAGCTCGCCGGCGACAGGTCCTTTCGATTCACCCCTCCACTTT.

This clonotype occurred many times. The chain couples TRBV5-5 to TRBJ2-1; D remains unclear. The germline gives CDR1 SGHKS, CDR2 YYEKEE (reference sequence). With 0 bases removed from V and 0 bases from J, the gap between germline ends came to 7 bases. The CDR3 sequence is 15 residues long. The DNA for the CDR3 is TGTGCCAGCAGCTTGGCTCCGAGCTCCTACAATGAGCAGTTCTTC. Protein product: CASSLAPSSYNEQFF.